This T cell receptor (beta chain) appears in the sequencing data of a study of OX40 agonist ivuxolimab in advanced cancers. As for the study in general: Recorded diagnoses for dose-escalation patients were hepatocellular carcinoma, melanoma, renal cell or head and neck cancer.

Assay used: immunoSEQ multiplex PCR; TCRdb lists only in-frame clones, some missing. The data show about 92,000 clones, with more than 85% seen just once and around 0.31% held by the top ten. V shed 4 bases, J shed 5 bases, and the junction held 13 bases outside the gene matches. Germline CDR1 reads SGHDT; CDR2 reads YYEEEE. The CDR3 is 17 residues long. It was autoimmune disease history or systemic immunosuppression that excluded patients. V gene TRBV5-6 combines with J gene TRBJ2-7; 12 bases fit TRBD1. This sample comprised CD4+ or CD8+ T cells sorted from blood, obtained in a trial of the OX40 agonist ivuxolimab. This TCR came from an adult with an advanced solid tumor such as melanoma, head and neck, liver or kidney cancer. The CDR3 sequence: CASSSTRTGTGGHEQYF. DNA for the CDR3: TGTGCCAGCAGCAGTACCCGGACCGGGACAGGGGGCCACGAGCAGTACTTC.